These 28 T cell receptor beta chains share one sample of origin, sequenced in a study of shared clonotypes between healthy human individuals. Naive CD8 isolation took CD45RO-negative cells positively selected for CCR7 and excluded terminally differentiated effector memory CD45RA+ cells. Assay used: immunoSEQ multiplex PCR; TCRdb lists only in-frame clones, some missing. The profile shows about 2.1 million clones, 93% of them singletons. Sequencing was carried out using naive CD8+ T cells from PBMCs. These receptors all stem from a man between 18 and 29 years old in good health. Some clones in this sample may be carry-over from other donors' samples.

This clone was detected only once. The chain couples TRBV7-7 to TRBJ2-7; the match to TRBD2 covers 7 bases. After removal of 6 bases from V and 6 bases from J, the junction contained 14 bases not matched to a gene. There are 15 residues in the CDR3. Per the germline V gene, CDR1 is SSHAT and CDR2 is FNYEAQ (reference sequence). The CDR3 loop is CASSLGAGEVGEQYF. The CDR3 DNA reads TGTGCCAGCAGTCTAGGGGCGGGAGAAGTCGGCGAGCAGTACTTC.

This rearrangement joins TRBV19 to TRBJ2-7; tentative D call: TRBD2 (6 bases). Germline values: CDR1 LNHDA, CDR2 SQIVND (reference sequence). This CDR3 is 13 amino acids long. V was shortened by 5 bases and J by 3 bases, with 11 bases between the two germline ends. In nucleotides, the CDR3 is TGTGCCAGTAGTTATGGGAGGAGCTACGAGCAGTACTTC. Translation gives CASSYGRSYEQYF.

The chain is built from TRBV30 and TRBJ2-2; D gene uncertain. Germline values: CDR1 GTSNPN, CDR2 SVGIG (reference sequence). Trimming cost V 3 bases and J 3 bases, with 11 bases left between them. The CDR3 spans 14 residues. This chain's CDR3 is CAWRPPGDTGELFF. The CDR3 coding sequence is TGTGCCTGGAGACCCCCGGGCGACACCGGGGAGCTGTTTTTT.

This clone was seen only once. Within the sample, other DNA sequences also encode this same CDR3. The chain employs TRBV4-1 and TRBJ2-2; D gene unclear. CDR1 and CDR2 from the germline V gene are MGHRA and YSYEKL. This CDR3 is built from 12 residues. Trimming cost V 1 base and J 8 bases, with 5 bases left between them. CDR3 protein: CASSQATGELFF. Written as DNA, the CDR3 is TGCGCCAGCAGCCAAGCCACAGGGGAGCTGTTTTTT.

The chain couples TRBV7-9 to TRBJ2-7, with TRBD2 matching over 7 bases. Trimming removed 4 bases from V and 2 bases from J; junction bases left unmatched: 14. This CDR3 is 17 amino acids long. Germline V gives CDR1 SEHNR, CDR2 FQNEAQ (reference sequence). For the CDR3, the DNA is TGTGCCAGCAGCTCCAGGGCCCGGGAGGCCCTCCCCTACGAGCAGTACTTC. Its protein product is CASSSRAREALPYEQYF.

The gene calls are TRBV20-1 and TRBJ1-1, with unresolved D. Germline V lookup: CDR1 DFQATT, CDR2 SNEGSKA (reference sequence). CDR3 length: 11 amino acids. V gave up 4 bases and J gave up 4 bases, with 7 bases separating them. CDR3 sequence: CSAKRPTEAFF. The DNA of the CDR3 is TGCAGTGCTAAGCGGCCCACTGAAGCTTTCTTT.

The chain uses TRBV27 and TRBJ2-3; D unclear. The CDR3 is 15 amino acids. Germline-derived CDR1 and CDR2 are MNHEY and SMNVEV (reference sequence). Trimming pared 2 bases from V and 0 bases from J, leaving 9 bases between. Written as DNA, the CDR3 is TGTGCCAGCAGTTTAGCCACAGCTAGCACAGATACGCAGTATTTT. It translates to CASSLATASTDTQYF.

On this clone: This sample also contains other DNA sequences that code for the same CDR3. This chain uses TRBV28 with TRBJ2-7; a weak D match, TRBD1 (5 bases). CDR3 length: 14 amino acids. The V gene's germline CDR1 is MDHEN and CDR2 SYDVKM. Trimming pared 3 bases from V and 1 base from J, leaving 10 bases between. CDR3 sequence reads: CASSFPTGSYEQYF. For the CDR3, the DNA is TGTGCCAGCAGTTTCCCTACAGGTTCCTACGAGCAGTACTTC.

The chain carries TRBV19 and TRBJ1-2; D gene ambiguous. Trimming shortened V by 3 bases and J by 8 bases, and 16 bases separated the two germline ends. CDR3 size: 14 residues. Per germline, CDR1 LNHDA and CDR2 SQIVND (reference sequence). CDR3 protein: CASSMTRPQAGYTF. In nucleotides, the CDR3 is TGTGCCAGTAGTATGACCAGGCCGCAAGCGGGCTACACCTTC.

This sequence joins TRBV5-1 and TRBJ2-1, with TRBD2 matching over 10 bases. The CDR3 has 15 residues. The germline V gene encodes CDR1 SGHRS and CDR2 YFSETQ. Unmatched junction bases numbered 6, after V lost 0 bases and J lost 9 bases. Here the CDR3 reads CASSLDPGLALEQFF. Written as DNA, the CDR3 is TGCGCCAGCAGCTTGGACCCGGGACTAGCGCTTGAGCAGTTCTTC.

V usage is TRBV11-2 and J usage is TRBJ1-5, with unresolved D. The CDR3 contains 14 residues. Germline V gene sequence: CDR1 SGHAT, CDR2 FQNNGV. V was cut by 2 bases and J by 0 bases, with 5 bases left in between. DNA of the CDR3: TGTGCCAGCAGCTTATGGGATAGCAATCAGCCCCAGCATTTT. Amino acid sequence: CASSLWDSNQPQHF.

This clone was picked up a small number of times. The rearrangement uses TRBV14 and TRBJ1-5, with 7 bases aligning to TRBD1. Losses at the gene ends were 1 base for V and 12 bases for J; bases not matched to a gene: 3. Germline CDR1 SGHDN, CDR2 FVKESK. The CDR3 runs to 12 residues. The CDR3 loop reads CASSQGTGDQHF. CDR3 bases: TGTGCCAGCAGCCAAGGGACAGGTGACCAGCATTTT.

The chain has TRBV25-1 and TRBJ2-1; the match to TRBD1 covers 8 bases. V lost 6 bases, J lost 9 bases, and 7 bases stayed unmatched. Looked up from germline, CDR1 is MGHDK and CDR2 is SYGVNS. This CDR3 spans 13 amino acids. The CDR3 sequence is CASRLDRASEQFF. The CDR3 bases are TGTGCCAGCAGGTTGGACAGGGCCTCTGAGCAGTTCTTC.

The chain joins TRBV9 to TRBJ2-1; 9 bases map to TRBD2. The CDR3 has 14 residues. Trimming removed 5 bases from V and 5 bases from J; junction bases left unmatched: 5. From germline, CDR1 is SGDLS and CDR2 YYNGEE. The CDR3: CASSTTSGNNEQFF. DNA of the CDR3: TGTGCCAGCAGTACGACTAGCGGCAACAATGAGCAGTTCTTC.

This clone was observed once. V usage is TRBV7-6 and J usage is TRBJ2-5; the D gene is possibly TRBD2 (5 bases). The V gene lost 5 bases and the J gene lost 5 bases, with 12 bases spanning the gap. The germline gives CDR1 SGHVS, CDR2 FNYEAQ. The CDR3 sequence is 13 residues long. CDR3 region: CASSRIGEETQYF. The CDR3 region has the DNA TGTGCCAGCAGCAGGATTGGGGAGGAGACCCAGTACTTC.

V is TRBV28 and J is TRBJ2-2; TRBD2 might be the D (5 bases). The V end was cut by 3 bases, the J end by 5 bases, with 16 bases between. Germline V lookup: CDR1 MDHEN, CDR2 SYDVKM. This CDR3 is 16 amino acids long. The CDR3 nucleotides are TGTGCCAGCAGTTTTCTGGGTGGGAGCTGGACCGGGGAGCTGTTTTTT. It translates to CASSFLGGSWTGELFF. Full variable domain (missing parts from reference TRBV28 and TRBJ2-2): DVKVTQSSRYLVKRTGEKVFLECVQDMDHENMFWYRQDPGLGLRLIYFSYDVKMKEKGDIPEGYSVSREKKERFSLILESASTNQTSMYLCASSFLGGSWTGELFFGEGSRLTVL.

This clone has more than one count but fewer than ten. V and J are TRBV27 and TRBJ1-2; no clear D. V was pared by 10 bases and J by 5 bases, with 23 bases between. Germline-derived CDR1 and CDR2 are MNHEY and SMNVEV (reference sequence). The CDR3 is 15 amino acids. Here the CDR3 reads CAITCPPTTGYGYTF. The CDR3 coding sequence is TGTGCCATTACTTGTCCCCCGACCACTGGGTATGGCTACACCTTC.

V and J are TRBV29-1 and TRBJ2-7; 9 nucleotides align to TRBD2. Near its end, the DNA agrees better with TRBJ2-1, so the J call may be wrong. The germline CDR1 and CDR2 sequences are SQVTM and ANQGSEA. The length of the CDR3 is 11 residues. CDR3 nucleotides: TGCAGCGTTTCAGCGGGAGGTGAGCAGTTCTTC. Its translation: CSVSAGGEQFF.

This chain connects TRBV5-1 to TRBJ2-1; 15 bases match TRBD2. The germline V gene has CDR1 SGHRS and CDR2 YFSETQ. The ends lost 4 bases at V and 8 bases at J; junction bases unmatched: 4. The CDR3 has 15 residues. The CDR3 DNA reads TGCGCCAGCAGCCACTGGACTAGCGGGAGGGATGAGCAGTTCTTC. It encodes CASSHWTSGRDEQFF.

The chain couples TRBV11-2 to TRBJ1-2; 8 bases are a match to TRBD1. Germline CDR1 SGHAT, CDR2 FQNNGV. V dropped 2 bases and J dropped 0; count of bases not matched to a gene: 2. The CDR3 spans 15 residues. CDR3 protein: CASSLNRGANYGYTF. DNA of the CDR3: TGTGCCAGCAGCTTAAACAGGGGGGCTAACTATGGCTACACCTTC.

The chain carries TRBV5-4 and TRBJ2-7, with 12 positions matching TRBD2. The CDR3 has 16 residues. J lost 5 bases, V lost 0 bases, and 6 bases had no gene match. CDR1 is SGHNT, CDR2 YYREEE, per germline (reference sequence). The CDR3 sequence: CASSLGLAGAWDEQYF. CDR3 bases: TGTGCCAGCAGCTTGGGACTAGCGGGAGCCTGGGACGAGCAGTACTTC. Looking up the rest from reference TRBV5-4 and TRBJ2-7 gives the full variable domain: ETGVTQSPTHLIKTRGQQVTLRCSSQSGHNTVSWYQQALGQGPQFIFQYYREEENGRGNFPPRFSGLQFPNYSSELNVNALELDDSALYLCASSLGLAGAWDEQYFGPGTRLTVT.

The chain couples TRBV27 to TRBJ2-1; TRBD2 matches 7 bases. Germline V gene sequence: CDR1 MNHEY, CDR2 SMNVEV (reference sequence). This CDR3 comprises 13 residues. Germline trimming cut 1 base from V and 10 bases from J; bases unmatched to any gene: 4. The CDR3 reads CASSLFVSGEQFF. CDR3 bases: TGTGCCAGCAGTTTATTTGTTAGCGGGGAGCAGTTCTTC.

The chain recombines TRBV11-2 with TRBJ2-5, with a weak D call TRBD2 (5 bases). CDR3 length: 13 residues. V was trimmed by 2 bases and J by 5 bases, leaving 9 bases between them. Germline V gene lookup returns CDR1 SGHAT and CDR2 FQNNGV. The CDR3 DNA reads TGTGCCAGCAGCTTACCGGGCGGGGAGACCCAGTACTTC. Amino acid sequence: CASSLPGGETQYF.

This clone turned up a few times. Within the sample, other DNA sequences also encode this same CDR3. The CDR3 DNA reads TGTGCCAGTAGTATCGGGCAGGGGAATCAGCCCCAGCATTTT. Protein: CASSIGQGNQPQHF. The gene calls are TRBV19 and TRBJ1-5; maybe TRBD1 (6 bases). This CDR3 is 14 amino acids long. The V end was cut by 3 bases, the J end by 4 bases, with 10 bases between. Germline CDR1 and CDR2: LNHDA and SQIVND (reference sequence).

V usage is TRBV7-9 and J usage is TRBJ1-1, with 7 bases identical to TRBD1. The V gene's germline CDR1 is SEHNR and CDR2 FQNEAQ (reference sequence). This CDR3 contains 15 residues. V shed 2 bases, J shed 3 bases, and the junction held 6 bases outside the gene matches. The CDR3 protein is CASSLTRGPDTEAFF. The DNA for the CDR3 is TGTGCCAGCAGCTTAACGAGGGGGCCTGACACTGAAGCTTTCTTT.

This clone was recorded only once. The chain uses TRBV11-1 and TRBJ2-7; unclear D gene. Germline CDR1 and CDR2: SGHAT and FQDESV (reference sequence). CDR3 length equals 15 residues. V lost 3 bases and J lost 4, with 16 bases in between. As DNA, the CDR3 is TGTGCCAGCAGCTTGGAATCCCGGGCCCTATACGAGCAGTACTTC. It codes for CASSLESRALYEQYF.

CDR3 sequence (DNA): TGCGCCAGCAGCCAAGATCGCGGGGCCGAGAGGGATGAGCAGTACTTC. Translating it yields CASSQDRGAERDEQYF. This sequence joins TRBV4-1 and TRBJ2-7; a weak D match, TRBD2 (6 bases). The germline V and J ends were trimmed by 0 bases and 7 bases, with 19 bases remaining between them. Germline CDR1 reads MGHRA; CDR2 reads YSYEKL. The CDR3 covers 16 residues.

The chain uses TRBV19 and TRBJ1-5, with D possibly being TRBD1 (6 bases). V was pared by 3 bases and J by 1 base, with 13 bases between. The CDR3 sequence is 16 residues long. In germline, CDR1 is LNHDA, CDR2 SQIVND (reference sequence). DNA of the CDR3: TGTGCCAGTAGTATGACAGGCCGAGGGAGCAATCAGCCCCAGCATTTT. Its translation: CASSMTGRGSNQPQHF.